By sample share, the clone carrying this TCR beta chain is medium-sized. This entry is derived from a study of glioma-infiltrating T cells. V was pared by 4 bases and J by 3 bases, with 19 bases between. Germline loops: CDR1 DFQATT, CDR2 SNEGSKA (reference sequence). The CDR3 sequence is 15 residues long. Amplification of TCR alpha and beta CDR3 regions from RNA used iRepertoire nested multiplex PCR. Tissue mRNA or PBMC total RNA, roughly 90-400 ng, went into one-step reverse transcription and amplification. MiXCR, run by TCRdb on the multiplex PCR reads, gives a single entry per CDR3 protein. The table lists roughly 2,000 distinct CDR3 sequences, approximately 30% of them singletons, with 30% to 45% in the top ten.

The chain couples TRBV20-1 to TRBJ2-7, with D perhaps TRBD2 (5 bases). Source material: glioma tissue, nonneoplastic brain tissue, or PBMCs (not recorded which). This receptor was identified in a human donor with low-grade glioma or glioblastoma, undergoing nonglioma brain surgery, or in good health (not recorded which). CDR3 nucleotide sequence: TGCAGTGCTAAGGACCCGGTGCTAGGGAGCTACGAGCAGTACTTC. Translation: CSAKDPVLGSYEQYF.